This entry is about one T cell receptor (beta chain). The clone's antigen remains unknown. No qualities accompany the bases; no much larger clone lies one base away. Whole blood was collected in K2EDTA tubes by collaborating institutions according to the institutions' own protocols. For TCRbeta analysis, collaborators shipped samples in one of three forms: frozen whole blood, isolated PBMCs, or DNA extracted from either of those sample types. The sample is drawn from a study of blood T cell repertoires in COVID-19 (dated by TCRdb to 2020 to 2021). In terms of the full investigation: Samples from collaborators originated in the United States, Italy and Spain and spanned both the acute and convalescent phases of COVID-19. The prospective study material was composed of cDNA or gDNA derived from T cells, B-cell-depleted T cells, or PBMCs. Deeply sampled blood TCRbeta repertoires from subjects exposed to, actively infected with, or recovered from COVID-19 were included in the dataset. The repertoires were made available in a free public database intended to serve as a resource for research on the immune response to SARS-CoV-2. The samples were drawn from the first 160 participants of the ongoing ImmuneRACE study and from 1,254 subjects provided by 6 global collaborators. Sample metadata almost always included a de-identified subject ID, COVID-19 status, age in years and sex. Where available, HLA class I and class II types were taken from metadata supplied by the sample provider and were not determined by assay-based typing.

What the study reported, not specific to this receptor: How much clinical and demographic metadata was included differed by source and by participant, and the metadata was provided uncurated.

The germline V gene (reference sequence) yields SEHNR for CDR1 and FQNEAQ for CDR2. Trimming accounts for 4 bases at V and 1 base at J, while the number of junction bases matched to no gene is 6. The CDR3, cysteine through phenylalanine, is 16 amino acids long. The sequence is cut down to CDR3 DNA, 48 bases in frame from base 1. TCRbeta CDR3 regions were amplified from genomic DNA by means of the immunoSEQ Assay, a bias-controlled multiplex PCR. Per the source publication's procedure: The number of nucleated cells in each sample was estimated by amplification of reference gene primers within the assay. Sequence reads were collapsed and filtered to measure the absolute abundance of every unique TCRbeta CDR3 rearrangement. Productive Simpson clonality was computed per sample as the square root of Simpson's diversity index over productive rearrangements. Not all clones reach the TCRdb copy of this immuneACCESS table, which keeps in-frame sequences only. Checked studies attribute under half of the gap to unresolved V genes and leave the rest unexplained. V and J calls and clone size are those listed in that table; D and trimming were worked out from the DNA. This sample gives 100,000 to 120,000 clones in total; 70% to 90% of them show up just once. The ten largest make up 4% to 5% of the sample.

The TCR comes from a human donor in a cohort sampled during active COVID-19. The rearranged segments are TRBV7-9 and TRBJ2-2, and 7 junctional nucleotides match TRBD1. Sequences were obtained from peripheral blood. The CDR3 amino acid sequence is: CASSSRTGVNTGELFF. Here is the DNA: TGTGCCAGCAGCTCCCGGACAGGCGTGAACACCGGGGAGCTGTTTTTT.